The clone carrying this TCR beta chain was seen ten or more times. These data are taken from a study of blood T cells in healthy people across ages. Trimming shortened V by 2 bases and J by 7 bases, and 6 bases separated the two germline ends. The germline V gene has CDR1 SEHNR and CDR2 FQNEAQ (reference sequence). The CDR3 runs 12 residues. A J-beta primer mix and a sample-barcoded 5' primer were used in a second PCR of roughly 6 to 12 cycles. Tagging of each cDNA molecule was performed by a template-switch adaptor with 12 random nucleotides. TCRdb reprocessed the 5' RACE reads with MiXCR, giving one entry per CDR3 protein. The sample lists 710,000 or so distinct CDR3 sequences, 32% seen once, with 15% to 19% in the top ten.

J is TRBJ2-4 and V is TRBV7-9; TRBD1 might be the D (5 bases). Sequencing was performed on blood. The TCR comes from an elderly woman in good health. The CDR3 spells CASSLKGNIQYF. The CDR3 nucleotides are TGTGCCAGCAGCTTAAAGGGGAACATTCAGTACTTC.